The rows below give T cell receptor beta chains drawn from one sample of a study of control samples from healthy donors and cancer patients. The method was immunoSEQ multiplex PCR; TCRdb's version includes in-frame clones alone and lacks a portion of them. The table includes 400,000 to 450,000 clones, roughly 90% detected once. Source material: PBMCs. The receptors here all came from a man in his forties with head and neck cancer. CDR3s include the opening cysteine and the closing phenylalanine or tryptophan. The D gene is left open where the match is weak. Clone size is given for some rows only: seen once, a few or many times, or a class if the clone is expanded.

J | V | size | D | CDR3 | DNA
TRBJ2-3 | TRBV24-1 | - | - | CATSGSPDTQYF | TGTGCCACCAGTGGGTCACCCGATACGCAGTATTTT
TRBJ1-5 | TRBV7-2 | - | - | CASSLMSSNQPQHF | TGTGCCAGCAGCTTAATGTCGAGCAATCAGCCCCAGCATTTT
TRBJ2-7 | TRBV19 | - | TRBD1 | CASSAPGQGIYEQYF | TGTGCCAGTAGCGCCCCGGGACAGGGGATCTACGAGCAGTACTTC
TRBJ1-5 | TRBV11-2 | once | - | CASSLSPNGDQPQHF | TGTGCCAGCAGCTTATCCCCAAACGGGGATCAGCCCCAGCATTTT
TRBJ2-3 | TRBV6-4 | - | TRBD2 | CASRPGLASTDTQYF | TGTGCCAGCAGACCCGGACTAGCCTCCACAGATACGCAGTATTTT
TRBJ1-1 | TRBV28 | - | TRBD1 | CASTATGGHTEAFF | TGTGCCAGCACCGCTACAGGGGGCCACACTGAAGCTTTCTTT
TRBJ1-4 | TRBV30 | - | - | CAWRAVGARTEKLFF | TGTGCCTGGAGAGCCGTGGGCGCCCGTACCGAAAAACTGTTTTTT
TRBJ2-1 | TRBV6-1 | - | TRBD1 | CASSESRGPYNEQFF | TGTGCCAGCAGTGAATCCAGGGGGCCCTACAATGAGCAGTTCTTC
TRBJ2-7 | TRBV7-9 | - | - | CASSLVRNEQYF | TGTGCCAGCAGCTTAGTTCGGAACGAGCAGTACTTC
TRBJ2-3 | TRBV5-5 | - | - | CASSWTNRASGGDTQYF | TGTGCCAGCAGCTGGACCAACCGGGCCTCCGGTGGAGATACGCAGTATTTT
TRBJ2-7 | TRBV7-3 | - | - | CASSLTSQNEQYF | TGTGCCAGCAGCTTAACGTCTCAGAACGAGCAGTACTTC
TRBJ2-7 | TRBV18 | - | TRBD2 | CASSPGLAGPYEQYF | TGTGCCAGCTCACCAGGGCTAGCGGGACCCTACGAGCAGTACTTC
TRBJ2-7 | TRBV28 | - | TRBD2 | CASSLPTKTSGGANEQYF | TGTGCCAGCAGTTTACCGACAAAGACTAGCGGGGGGGCCAACGAGCAGTACTTC
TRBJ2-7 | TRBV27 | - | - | CASSHSPWDEQYF | TGTGCCAGCAGTCATTCCCCCTGGGACGAGCAGTACTTC
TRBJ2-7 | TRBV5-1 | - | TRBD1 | CASSTPGTGSYEQYF | TGCGCCAGCAGCACCCCCGGGACAGGGTCGTACGAGCAGTACTTC
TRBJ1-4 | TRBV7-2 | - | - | CASSLYRAANEKLFF | TGTGCCAGCAGCCTCTACAGGGCGGCTAATGAAAAACTGTTTTTT
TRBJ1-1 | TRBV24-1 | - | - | CATSIGTEAFF | TGTGCCACCAGTATAGGAACTGAAGCTTTCTTT
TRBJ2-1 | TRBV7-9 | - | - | CAIKREQFF | TGTGCCATAAAGCGGGAGCAGTTCTTC
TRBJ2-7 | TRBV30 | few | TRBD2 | CAWHSLGAGGGAEQYF | TGTGCCTGGCACTCCTTGGGAGCGGGGGGAGGGGCAGAGCAGTACTTC
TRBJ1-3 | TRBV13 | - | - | CASSRIGISGNTIYF | TGTGCCAGCAGCAGAATCGGGATCTCTGGAAACACCATATATTTT
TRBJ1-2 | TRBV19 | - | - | CASSSQTGSYGYTF | TGTGCCAGTAGTAGTCAGACAGGCTCCTATGGCTACACCTTC
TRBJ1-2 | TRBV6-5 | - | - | CASSPDRGYGYTF | TGTGCCAGCAGCCCCGACAGAGGCTATGGCTACACCTTC
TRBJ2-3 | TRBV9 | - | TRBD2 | CASSGGLAGWGPADTQYF | TGTGCCAGCAGCGGCGGACTAGCGGGATGGGGTCCGGCAGATACGCAGTATTTT
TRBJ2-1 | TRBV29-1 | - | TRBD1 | CSVAPGQGYNEQFF | TGCAGCGTTGCCCCGGGACAGGGTTACAATGAGCAGTTCTTC
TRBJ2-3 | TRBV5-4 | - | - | CASGLGTDTQYF | TGTGCCAGCGGACTGGGCACAGATACGCAGTATTTT
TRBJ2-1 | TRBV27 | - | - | CASSLTQNSYNEQFF | TGTGCCAGCAGTTTAACCCAGAACTCCTACAATGAGCAGTTCTTC
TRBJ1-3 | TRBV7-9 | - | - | CASSFGGNTIYF | TGTGCCAGCAGCTTCGGTGGAAACACCATATATTTT
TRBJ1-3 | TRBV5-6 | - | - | CASSLGGTDGNTIYF | TGTGCCAGCAGCTTGGGGGGGACGGACGGAAACACCATATATTTT
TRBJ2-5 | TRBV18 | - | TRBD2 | CASSPFAGERKETQYF | TGTGCCAGCTCACCATTTGCGGGGGAGCGGAAAGAGACCCAGTACTTC
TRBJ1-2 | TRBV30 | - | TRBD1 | CAWSRQGHSFYGYTF | TGTGCCTGGAGCAGACAGGGGCATTCCTTCTATGGCTACACCTTC
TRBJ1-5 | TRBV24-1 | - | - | CATSGGPKSNQPQHF | TGTGCCACCAGTGGGGGTCCTAAGTCTAATCAGCCCCAGCATTTT
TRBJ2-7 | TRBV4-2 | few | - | CASSQDIGSPSGTAYEQYF | TGTGCCAGCAGCCAAGATATTGGGAGCCCATCCGGGACGGCCTACGAGCAGTACTTC
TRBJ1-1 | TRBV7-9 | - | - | CASSPLSPTEAFF | TGTGCCAGCAGCCCCCTTAGCCCCACTGAAGCTTTCTTT
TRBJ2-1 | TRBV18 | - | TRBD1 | CASSPWPRQGFDNEQFF | TGTGCCAGCTCTCCTTGGCCGAGACAGGGCTTTGACAATGAGCAGTTCTTC
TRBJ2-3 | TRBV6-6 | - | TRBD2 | CASSHRTSGRSDTQYF | TGTGCCAGCAGTCATCGGACTAGCGGGAGATCAGATACGCAGTATTTT
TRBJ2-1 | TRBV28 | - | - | CASSPPRGVGNEQFF | TGTGCCAGCAGCCCCCCAAGGGGCGTCGGCAATGAGCAGTTCTTC
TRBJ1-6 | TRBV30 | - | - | CAWSVRSGRGPPLHF | TGTGCCTGGAGTGTACGGTCGGGCAGGGGTCCACCCCTCCACTTT
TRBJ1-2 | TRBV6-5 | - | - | CASSLAGYGYTF | TGTGCCAGCAGCCTAGCAGGCTATGGCTACACCTTC
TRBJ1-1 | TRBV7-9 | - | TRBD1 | CASSGDRANTEAFF | TGTGCCAGCAGTGGGGACAGGGCGAACACTGAAGCTTTCTTT
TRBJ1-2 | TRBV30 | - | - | CAWSVELDAGYTF | TGTGCCTGGAGTGTAGAGCTGGATGCAGGCTACACCTTC
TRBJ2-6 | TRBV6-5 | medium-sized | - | CASSYGYSGANVLTF | TGTGCCAGCAGTTACGGGTACTCTGGGGCCAACGTCCTGACTTTC
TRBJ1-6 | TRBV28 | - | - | CASSFQGKANSPLHF | TGTGCCAGCAGTTTCCAGGGAAAAGCTAATTCACCCCTCCACTTT
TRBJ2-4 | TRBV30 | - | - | CAWSSGGPHTSPYF | TGTGCCTGGAGTTCTGGGGGACCCCATACATCCCCATACTTC
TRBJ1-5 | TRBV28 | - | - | CASLKALRPNQPQHF | TGTGCCAGCCTAAAGGCCCTTCGACCGAATCAGCCCCAGCATTTT
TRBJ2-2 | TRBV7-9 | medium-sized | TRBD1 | CASSLRQGMDTGELFF | TGTGCCAGCAGCCTGAGACAGGGTATGGACACCGGGGAGCTGTTTTTT
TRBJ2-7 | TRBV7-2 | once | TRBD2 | CASSLDLAGGQYF | TGTGCCAGCAGCTTAGACCTAGCGGGAGGGCAGTACTTC